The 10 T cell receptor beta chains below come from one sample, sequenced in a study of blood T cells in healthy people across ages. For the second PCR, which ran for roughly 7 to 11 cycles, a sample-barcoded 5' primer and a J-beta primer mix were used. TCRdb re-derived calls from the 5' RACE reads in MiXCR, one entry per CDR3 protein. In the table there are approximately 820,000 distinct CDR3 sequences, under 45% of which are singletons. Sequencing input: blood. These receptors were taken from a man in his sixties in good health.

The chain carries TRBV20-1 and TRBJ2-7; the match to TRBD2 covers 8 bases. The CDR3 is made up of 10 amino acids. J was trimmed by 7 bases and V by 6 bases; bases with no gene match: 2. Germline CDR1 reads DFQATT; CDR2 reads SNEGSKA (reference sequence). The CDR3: CSALAGEQYF. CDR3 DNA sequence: TGCAGTGCCCTAGCGGGTGAGCAGTACTTC.

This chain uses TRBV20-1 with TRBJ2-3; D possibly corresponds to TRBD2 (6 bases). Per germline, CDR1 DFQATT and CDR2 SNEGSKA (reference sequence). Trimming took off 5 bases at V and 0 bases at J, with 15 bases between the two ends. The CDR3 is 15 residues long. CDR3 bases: TGCAGTGCTGCCTATAGCGGTCTTAGCACAGATACGCAGTATTTT. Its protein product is CSAAYSGLSTDTQYF.

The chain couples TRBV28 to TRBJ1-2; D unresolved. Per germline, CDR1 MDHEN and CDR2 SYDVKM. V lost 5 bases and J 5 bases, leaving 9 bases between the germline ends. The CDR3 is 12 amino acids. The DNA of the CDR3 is TGTGCCAGCAGTCTGACGGCATATGGCTACACCTTC. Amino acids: CASSLTAYGYTF.

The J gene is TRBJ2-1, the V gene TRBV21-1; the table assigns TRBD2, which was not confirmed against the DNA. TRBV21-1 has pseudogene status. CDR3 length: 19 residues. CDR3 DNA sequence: TGTGCCAGCAGCGGTCTTCCAAGGAGACTAACGACGGAATACAATGAGCAGTTCTTC. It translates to CASSGLPRRLTTEYNEQFF.

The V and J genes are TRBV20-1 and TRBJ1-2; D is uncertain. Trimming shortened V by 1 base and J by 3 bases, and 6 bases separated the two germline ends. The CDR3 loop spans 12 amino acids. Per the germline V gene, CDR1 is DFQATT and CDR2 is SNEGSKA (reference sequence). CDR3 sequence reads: CSARVRDYGYTF. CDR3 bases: TGCAGTGCTAGAGTTCGTGACTATGGCTACACCTTC.

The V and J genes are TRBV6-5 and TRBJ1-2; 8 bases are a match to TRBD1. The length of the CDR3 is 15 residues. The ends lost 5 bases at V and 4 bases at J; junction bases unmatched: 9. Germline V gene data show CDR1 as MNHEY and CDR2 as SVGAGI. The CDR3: CASSNPTGGSYGYTF. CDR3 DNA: TGTGCCAGCAGTAACCCTACAGGGGGGTCCTATGGCTACACCTTC.

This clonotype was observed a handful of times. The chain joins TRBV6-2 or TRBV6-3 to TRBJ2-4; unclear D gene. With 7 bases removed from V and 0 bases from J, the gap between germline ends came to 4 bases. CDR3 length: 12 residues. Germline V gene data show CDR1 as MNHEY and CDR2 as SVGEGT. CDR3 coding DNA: TGTGCCAGCAAATCAGCCAAAAACATTCAGTACTTC. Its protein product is CASKSAKNIQYF.

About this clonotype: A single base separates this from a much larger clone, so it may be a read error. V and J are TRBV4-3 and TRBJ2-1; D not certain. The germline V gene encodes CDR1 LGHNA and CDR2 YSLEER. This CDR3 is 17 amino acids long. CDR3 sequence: CAGSQEYENLSYNEQFF. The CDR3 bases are TGCGCCGGCAGCCAGGAGTATGAGAATCTAAGTTACAATGAGCAGTTCTTC.

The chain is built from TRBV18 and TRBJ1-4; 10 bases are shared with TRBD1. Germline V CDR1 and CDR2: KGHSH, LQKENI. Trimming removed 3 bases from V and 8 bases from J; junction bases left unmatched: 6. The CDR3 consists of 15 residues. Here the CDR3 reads CASSPGQGREEKLFF. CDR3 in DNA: TGTGCCAGCTCACCGGGACAGGGGAGGGAAGAAAAACTGTTTTTT.

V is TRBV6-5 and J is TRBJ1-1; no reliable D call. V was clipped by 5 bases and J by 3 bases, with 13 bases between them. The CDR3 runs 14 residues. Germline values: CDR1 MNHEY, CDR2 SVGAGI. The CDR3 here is CASSARTRHTEAFF. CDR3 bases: TGTGCCAGCAGTGCCCGGACCAGACACACTGAAGCTTTCTTT.